These 20 T cell receptor beta chains originate from one sample sequenced in a study of blood T cell repertoires in COVID-19. Sequencing was performed with immunoSEQ multiplex PCR; in TCRdb, only in-frame clones are kept and a portion is missing. This sample yields some 260,000 clones, of which more than 70% are seen a single time; about 3% belongs to the top ten. Sequenced material: peripheral blood. The source is a woman aged 18-35 years with acute or convalescent COVID-19.

The V gene is TRBV18, the J gene TRBJ1-1; D gene unclear. There are 14 residues in the CDR3. The V gene lost 6 bases and the J gene lost 5 bases, with 16 bases spanning the gap. Germline lookup yields CDR1 KGHSH and CDR2 LQKENI. Here the CDR3 DNA reads TGTGCCAGCTCCCCTAACGGAGAGGGTACTGAAGCTTTCTTT. This translates into CASSPNGEGTEAFF.

V and J are TRBV5-1 and TRBJ2-1; TRBD1 matches 9 bases. Trimming removed 1 base from V and 7 bases from J; junction bases left unmatched: 9. Germline V gene lookup returns CDR1 SGHRS and CDR2 YFSETQ. The CDR3 contains 16 residues. CDR3 sequence reads: CASSLLTGTGNNEQFF. Written as DNA, the CDR3 is TGCGCCAGCAGCTTGCTTACCGGGACAGGGAATAATGAGCAGTTCTTC.

This clone has only one observation. The rearrangement joins TRBV29-1 to TRBJ1-2; the D gene is possibly TRBD1 (6 bases). V dropped 6 bases and J dropped 6 bases, with 11 bases sitting between them. CDR1 is SQVTM and CDR2 is ANQGSEA in the germline V gene. The CDR3 extends over 11 amino acids. The CDR3 sequence is CSVRGIDGYTF. The CDR3 region has the DNA TGCAGCGTCAGGGGTATTGATGGCTACACCTTC.

The V and J genes are TRBV18 and TRBJ2-1; 11 nucleotides agree with TRBD2. Trimming took 2 bases from V and 7 from J; bases not matched to a gene: 10. Per germline, CDR1 KGHSH and CDR2 LQKENI. The CDR3 spans 17 residues. CDR3 protein: CASSPWILLAGGNEQFF. CDR3 DNA sequence: TGTGCCAGCTCACCATGGATTTTGCTAGCGGGAGGTAATGAGCAGTTCTTC.

V gene TRBV27 combines with J gene TRBJ2-3; TRBD1 agrees at 10 bases. The CDR3 is made up of 15 amino acids. Trimming cost V 4 bases and J 5 bases; bases outside gene matches: 6. Germline assignment: CDR1 MNHEY and CDR2 SMNVEV (reference sequence). The CDR3 loop is CASSSLGQGKDTQYF. The DNA for the CDR3 is TGTGCCAGCAGTTCGCTGGGACAGGGGAAAGATACGCAGTATTTT.

The chain carries TRBV7-2 and TRBJ1-2, with D perhaps TRBD1 (6 bases). V was trimmed by 1 base and J by 5 bases, leaving 14 bases between them. Germline assignment: CDR1 SGHTA and CDR2 FQGNSA. The CDR3 extends over 15 amino acids. The CDR3 reads CASSLGSTQGYGYTF. The DNA for the CDR3 is TGTGCCAGCAGCTTAGGTTCGACCCAGGGGTATGGCTACACCTTC.

The chain combines TRBV12-3 or TRBV12-4 with TRBJ2-1; 11 bases map to TRBD2. The CDR3 loop spans 13 amino acids. The J segment lost 14 bases and the V segment lost 1 base, leaving 4 bases of the junction unmatched. DNA of the CDR3: TGTGCCAGCAGTTTAGTACTAGCGGGAGTTGAGTTCTTC. Its protein is CASSLVLAGVEFF.

The chain joins TRBV3-1 (or the pseudogene TRBV3-2) to TRBJ2-2; TRBD2 is a possible D gene (5 bases). Trimming took 1 base from V and 6 from J, leaving 9 bases between them. Germline V gives CDR1 LGHDT, CDR2 YNNKEL (reference sequence). The CDR3 sequence is 14 residues long. DNA of the CDR3: TGTGCCAGCAGCCAAGTACTAGTCTCCGGGGAGCTGTTTTTT. Translated, it gives CASSQVLVSGELFF.

This clone occurred once. This CDR3 is CASSVEWGTRGPCEQFF. CDR3 nucleotides: TGTGCCAGCAGCGTAGAGTGGGGGACTAGGGGGCCTTGTGAGCAGTTCTTC. V and J are TRBV9 and TRBJ2-1, with D possibly being TRBD2 (8 bases). Germline CDR1 and CDR2: SGDLS and YYNGEE. V was trimmed by 0 bases and J by 9 bases, leaving 22 bases between them. There are 17 residues in the CDR3.

This clone was found once. In the same sample, other DNA sequences code for this CDR3. The chain carries TRBV6-5 and TRBJ1-1; 10 bases are shared with TRBD1. CDR1 MNHEY and CDR2 SVGAGI come from the germline V gene. Trimming removed 0 bases from V and 6 bases from J; junction bases left unmatched: 1. This CDR3 has 14 residues. The CDR3 DNA sequence: TGTGCCAGCAGTTACTCTGGACAGGGGGCTGAAGCTTTCTTT. Translated, it gives CASSYSGQGAEAFF.

The gene calls are TRBV5-4 and TRBJ2-7, with TRBD2 as a possible D gene (6 bases). The V gene's germline CDR1 is SGHNT and CDR2 YYREEE (reference sequence). Trimming stripped 3 bases from V and 2 bases from J, with 9 bases between. The CDR3 spans 13 residues. CDR3 protein: CASSWDSTYEQYF. CDR3 coding DNA: TGTGCCAGCAGCTGGGACTCGACCTACGAGCAGTACTTC. Full variable domain (remainder filled in from reference TRBV5-4 and TRBJ2-7): ETGVTQSPTHLIKTRGQQVTLRCSSQSGHNTVSWYQQALGQGPQFIFQYYREEENGRGNFPPRFSGLQFPNYSSELNVNALELDDSALYLCASSWDSTYEQYFGPGTRLTVT.

The V call is TRBV19, the J call TRBJ2-1; D is unresolved. Deletions cut 4 bases from V and 11 bases from J, with 18 bases between. CDR3 length equals 14 residues. Germline CDR1 LNHDA, CDR2 SQIVND (reference sequence). DNA of the CDR3: TGTGCCAGTAGTAAACCCCCTTCGAGCGAAAAGCAGTTCTTC. Its protein is CASSKPPSSEKQFF.

The rearrangement joins TRBV5-6 to TRBJ1-2; 9 positions match TRBD1. The V and J ends lost 4 bases and 7 bases, in that order; junction bases with no gene match: 11. CDR3 length: 15 residues. Germline lookup yields CDR1 SGHDT and CDR2 YYEEEE. The DNA for the CDR3 is TGTGCCAGCAGCACCCGGGACAGGGCGCTCGGTGGCTACACCTTC. It codes for CASSTRDRALGGYTF.

This chain uses TRBV7-9 with TRBJ1-4; D is undetermined. Trimming cost V 0 bases and J 3 bases, with 5 bases left between them. Germline lookup yields CDR1 SEHNR and CDR2 FQNEAQ (reference sequence). CDR3 length equals 14 residues. Here the CDR3 DNA reads TGTGCCAGCAGCTTAGCCCTGTCTAATGAAAAACTGTTTTTT. As protein: CASSLALSNEKLFF.

This chain joins TRBV7-6 and TRBJ2-1; possibly TRBD2 for D (6 bases). Deletions cut 0 bases from V and 4 bases from J, with 10 bases between. This CDR3 contains 15 residues. Germline V gene lookup returns CDR1 SGHVS and CDR2 FNYEAQ. CDR3 sequence reads: CASSLATSVYNEQFF. CDR3 DNA: TGTGCCAGCAGCTTAGCGACTAGTGTGTACAATGAGCAGTTCTTC.

This rearrangement joins TRBV6-5 to TRBJ2-7; 8 bases match TRBD2. The CDR3 extends over 16 amino acids. Germline V lookup: CDR1 MNHEY, CDR2 SVGAGI. V gave up 0 bases and J gave up 3 bases; unmatched junction bases: 7. The CDR3: CASSYSLIRGGYEQYF. CDR3 in DNA: TGTGCCAGCAGTTACTCTTTAATTCGGGGGGGCTACGAGCAGTACTTC.

This sequence joins TRBV10-3 and TRBJ1-5; 7 nucleotides match TRBD1. The CDR3 has 14 amino acids. Germline V gene lookup returns CDR1 ENHRY and CDR2 SYGVKD. J lost 2 bases, V lost 4 bases, and 2 bases had no gene match. The CDR3 is CAISAGGGNQPQHF. In nucleotides, the CDR3 is TGTGCCATCAGTGCAGGGGGTGGCAATCAGCCCCAGCATTTT.

The table lists this clone with many counts. This chain's CDR3 is CASSFRQGYNEQFF. CDR3 nucleotides: TGTGCCAGCAGCTTCCGACAGGGCTACAATGAGCAGTTCTTC. The chain combines TRBV7-3 with TRBJ2-1; 7 positions agree with TRBD1. Germline-derived CDR1 and CDR2 are SGHTA and FQGTGA. The CDR3 runs 14 residues. V lost 3 bases and J lost 3; bases outside the gene matches: 2.

The chain is built from TRBV29-1 and TRBJ1-1; D is perhaps TRBD1 (6 bases). Germline lookup yields CDR1 SQVTM and CDR2 ANQGSEA. The CDR3 runs 13 residues. V was cut by 7 bases and J by 3 bases, with 15 bases left in between. CDR3 residues: CSGYGTSYTEAFF. The CDR3 DNA reads TGCAGCGGCTATGGGACATCGTACACTGAAGCTTTCTTT.

V gene TRBV4-3 combines with J gene TRBJ2-7, with TRBD2 matching 9 bases. The junction had 13 bases not matched to a gene; V was cut back by 3 bases and J by 4 bases. Germline-derived CDR1 and CDR2 are LGHNA and YSLEER. This CDR3 is built from 17 residues. CDR3 DNA: TGCGCCAGCAGCCAGGATGCTTCGGGACTAGCAGGTTACGAGCAGTACTTC. This sequence encodes CASSQDASGLAGYEQYF.